This TCR beta chain comes out of a study of T cell changes during pregnancy in multiple sclerosis. Trimming removed 8 bases from V and 1 base from J; junction bases left unmatched: 3. The CDR3 is 14 residues long. Germline CDR1 is LNHDA and CDR2 is SQIVND (reference sequence). Measured with immunoSEQ multiplex PCR; TCRdb has only the in-frame clones, and not every one. The data contain about 110,000 clones, under 95% of them singletons. This sequence was found in a female donor with multiple sclerosis, enrolled in a pregnancy study. Source: peripheral blood, taken after pregnancy. V gene TRBV19 combines with J gene TRBJ2-1, with 9 bases matching TRBD2. The CDR3 nucleotides are TGTGCCAGTGTAGCGGGAGATTCCTACAATGAGCAGTTCTTC. It yields the protein CASVAGDSYNEQFF.